This passage covers 12 T cell receptor beta chains from one sample sequenced in a study of blood T cell repertoires in COVID-19. Some clones are missing from TCRdb's copy, which holds only in-frame ones; the method was immunoSEQ multiplex PCR. The table shows 190,000 or so clones, with 80% to 90% occurring only once. Sequences were obtained from peripheral blood. Receptors were obtained from a man in his sixties who had recovered from COVID-19.

The rearrangement uses TRBV10-1 and TRBJ2-7; 9 nucleotides agree with TRBD1. This CDR3 is 13 amino acids long. With V trimmed by 9 bases and J by 6 bases, 9 bases remained unmatched. The V gene's germline CDR1 is WNHNN and CDR2 SYGVQD (reference sequence). For the CDR3, the DNA is TGCGCCAGACCGAGACAGGGGGACGGCGAGCAGTACTTC. Translating gives CARPRQGDGEQYF.

Regarding this clone: Other DNA sequences of this sample code for an identical CDR3. The chain is built from TRBV18 and TRBJ1-1; 12 bases match TRBD1. This CDR3 comprises 15 residues. The V segment lost 2 bases and the J segment 5 bases; nucleotides outside the gene matches: 3. Per the germline V gene, CDR1 is KGHSH and CDR2 is LQKENI. The CDR3 loop reads CASSPGTGGGTEAFF. The CDR3 DNA sequence: TGTGCCAGCTCACCAGGGACAGGGGGCGGAACTGAAGCTTTCTTT.

J is TRBJ2-7 and V is TRBV28; possibly TRBD2 for D (6 bases). This CDR3 contains 14 residues. Germline V gene sequence: CDR1 MDHEN, CDR2 SYDVKM. The germline V and J ends were trimmed by 3 bases and 7 bases, with 16 bases remaining between them. The CDR3 nucleotides are TGTGCCAGCAGTTTTGCTAGCGAGTGGTGGGAGCAGTACTTC. Translation: CASSFASEWWEQYF.

Worth noting for this clone: At one of its ends the junction is not consistent with the germline gene, which may arise from a read error. The V and J genes are TRBV5-1 and TRBJ2-7; D not certain. The V gene's germline CDR1 is SGHRS and CDR2 YFSETQ. This CDR3 comprises 11 residues. The DNA for the CDR3 is TGCGCCAGCAGCTTGGAGTACGGGCAGTACTTC. It translates to CASSLEYGQYF.

This rearrangement joins TRBV19 to TRBJ2-1, with TRBD2 matching 14 bases. CDR3 length equals 19 residues. Losses at the gene ends were 3 bases for V and 1 base for J; bases not matched to a gene: 8. Looked up from germline, CDR1 is LNHDA and CDR2 is SQIVND (reference sequence). In DNA form, the CDR3 reads TGTGCCAGTAGTATCCGACTAGCGGGGGGGAACCCATCCTACAATGAGCAGTTCTTC. Amino acid sequence: CASSIRLAGGNPSYNEQFF.

The V gene is TRBV7-3, the J gene TRBJ2-3, with 8 bases matching TRBD2. The CDR3 extends over 20 amino acids. The germline CDR1 and CDR2 sequences are SGHTA and FQGTGA. The J segment lost 0 bases and the V segment lost 3 bases, leaving 17 bases of the junction unmatched. The CDR3 DNA is TGTGCCAGCAGCTTGCCCCACGGGAGCGGGAGAAGAGTCAGCACAGATACGCAGTATTTT. This codes for CASSLPHGSGRRVSTDTQYF.

The CDR3 reads CASSFLAGAIGELFF. CDR3 in DNA: TGTGCCAGCAGTTTTCTAGCGGGAGCGATCGGGGAGCTGTTTTTT. The chain couples TRBV6-5 to TRBJ2-2, with 10 positions matching TRBD2. The junction had 6 bases not matched to a gene; V was cut back by 4 bases and J by 7 bases. Germline CDR1 MNHEY, CDR2 SVGAGI. The CDR3 runs 15 residues.

This clone appeared a few times. The chain joins TRBV6-5 to TRBJ1-2; TRBD1 agrees at 10 bases. Unmatched junction bases numbered 3, after V lost 6 bases and J lost 5 bases. CDR1 and CDR2 (germline): MNHEY, SVGAGI. The CDR3 loop spans 13 amino acids. CDR3 in DNA: TGTGCCAGCAGCGACAGGGGGCGGTATGGCTACACCTTC. Encoded protein: CASSDRGRYGYTF.

This rearrangement joins TRBV11-3 to TRBJ2-2, with D perhaps TRBD2 (6 bases). V gave up 5 bases and J gave up 3 bases, with 13 bases separating them. The length of the CDR3 is 15 residues. Germline CDR1 is SGHNT and CDR2 is YENEEA. The CDR3 DNA reads TGTGCCAGCAGCCCCCGGGGGACCGACACCGGGGAGCTGTTTTTT. Translation gives CASSPRGTDTGELFF.

The V gene is TRBV27, the J gene TRBJ2-7; no clear D. CDR3 length: 13 residues. CDR1 is MNHEY, CDR2 SMNVEV, per germline (reference sequence). Trimming stripped 3 bases from V and 3 bases from J, with 9 bases between. CDR3 protein: CASSFQVRYEQYF. In DNA form, the CDR3 reads TGTGCCAGCAGTTTCCAGGTTCGCTACGAGCAGTACTTC.

The J gene is TRBJ2-5, the V gene TRBV29-1, with a tentative D call TRBD2 (5 bases). V lost 5 bases and J lost 9, with 16 bases in between. The CDR3 spans 12 residues. Germline loops: CDR1 SQVTM, CDR2 ANQGSEA. In DNA form, the CDR3 reads TGCAGCGTTCAACATGGGAGCGAGGCCCAGTACTTC. Translation gives CSVQHGSEAQYF.

The rearrangement joins TRBV30 to TRBJ2-2; D remains unclear. The CDR3 spans 15 residues. Trimming stripped 3 bases from V and 6 bases from J, with 17 bases between. CDR1 is GTSNPN and CDR2 is SVGIG in the germline V gene (reference sequence). The DNA for the CDR3 is TGTGCCTGGAGCTCCACATACAACCTCGCCGGGGAGCTGTTTTTT. It specifies CAWSSTYNLAGELFF.